The 18 T cell receptor beta chains below all came from one sample that was sequenced in a study of cytomegalovirus exposure and HLA in healthy donors. The PCR had 60 Vbeta and 13 Jbeta primers. Produced via immunoSEQ multiplex PCR; TCRdb's table is partial and in-frame only. The data hold about 210,000 clones, with around 81% observed a single time. What was sequenced was PBMCs. The receptors were sampled from a woman between 50 and 59 years old in good health and CMV-seropositive.

The CDR3 coding sequence is TGTGCCAGCAGCTTATTGACTGTCTATAGCAATCAGCCCCAGCATTTT. Protein sequence: CASSLLTVYSNQPQHF. This rearrangement joins TRBV11-3 to TRBJ1-5; D not certain. Germline loops: CDR1 SGHNT, CDR2 YENEEA. V was trimmed by 2 bases and J by 0 bases, leaving 11 bases between them. The CDR3 runs to 16 residues.

The chain joins TRBV19 to TRBJ2-3; TRBD1 might be the D (6 bases). The ends were cut back, 5 bases at V and 5 bases at J, with 11 bases in the middle. CDR3 length: 13 amino acids. CDR1 is LNHDA and CDR2 is SQIVND in the germline V gene (reference sequence). CDR3 coding DNA: TGTGCCAGTAGTCCAGTACAGGGAGATACGCAGTATTTT. Encoded protein: CASSPVQGDTQYF. Full variable domain (outside the CDR3, taken from reference TRBV19 and TRBJ2-3): DGGITQSPKYLFRKEGQNVTLSCEQNLNHDAMYWYRQDPGQGLRLIYYSQIVNDFQKGDIAEGYSVSREKKESFPLTVTSAQKNPTAFYLCASSPVQGDTQYFGPGTRLTVL.

The chain couples TRBV7-8 to TRBJ1-2; D is unclear. CDR1 SGHVS and CDR2 FQNEAQ come from the germline V gene. Deletions cut 1 base from V and 4 bases from J, with 10 bases between. This CDR3 has 14 amino acids. The DNA of the CDR3 is TGTGCCAGCAGCTTAGGATCCAGAACCTATGGCTACACCTTC. It specifies CASSLGSRTYGYTF.

This clone occurred once. The rearrangement links TRBV5-6 to TRBJ1-2; D possibly corresponds to TRBD1 (5 bases). CDR3 size: 14 residues. Germline V gene data show CDR1 as SGHDT and CDR2 as YYEEEE. V lost 1 base and J 1 base, leaving 8 bases between the germline ends. The CDR3 protein is CASSLTGSNYGYTF. CDR3 nucleotide sequence: TGTGCCAGCAGCTTGACAGGCAGTAACTATGGCTACACCTTC.

The V call is TRBV7-2, the J call TRBJ1-2; D remains ambiguous. The CDR3 runs to 17 residues. The V gene lost 0 bases and the J gene lost 0 bases, with 14 bases spanning the gap. The germline V gene has CDR1 SGHTA and CDR2 FQGNSA. DNA of the CDR3: TGTGCCAGCAGCTTAGCTTTTCCGGACTCCTCTAACTATGGCTACACCTTC. Amino acid sequence: CASSLAFPDSSNYGYTF.

The V gene is TRBV5-1, the J gene TRBJ2-2; D unresolved. Trimming took 7 bases from V and 1 from J, leaving 11 bases between them. CDR1 and CDR2 from the germline V gene are SGHRS and YFSETQ. This CDR3 is built from 14 residues. Here the CDR3 DNA reads TGCGCCAGCCATGGCTTGGTGAACACCGGGGAGCTGTTTTTT. Translating gives CASHGLVNTGELFF.

The V and J genes are TRBV7-8 and TRBJ2-3; D is unresolved. Trimming removed 2 bases at V and 2 bases at J, with 5 bases between. Germline lookup yields CDR1 SGHVS and CDR2 FQNEAQ. The CDR3 runs to 13 residues. The CDR3 loop is CASSLPSTDTQYF. The CDR3 region has the DNA TGTGCCAGCAGCTTACCATCCACAGATACGCAGTATTTT.

The J gene is TRBJ2-3, the V gene TRBV10-3, with D possibly matching TRBD2 (6 bases). CDR3 length equals 16 residues. V was cut by 0 bases and J by 5 bases, with 15 bases left in between. Germline assignment: CDR1 ENHRY and CDR2 SYGVKD. In DNA form, the CDR3 reads TGTGCCATCAGTGAGTCGATGGCGAGCGGGCGAGATACGCAGTATTTT. Translating it yields CAISESMASGRDTQYF.

The chain has TRBV30 and TRBJ2-2; 7 bases match TRBD1. J was trimmed by 6 bases and V by 1 base; bases with no gene match: 2. The CDR3 is 13 residues long. CDR1 GTSNPN and CDR2 SVGIG come from the germline V gene (reference sequence). The CDR3 reads CAWSDTGAGELFF. The DNA for the CDR3 is TGTGCCTGGAGTGATACAGGGGCCGGGGAGCTGTTTTTT.

The genes are TRBV18 and TRBJ2-5; D is unresolved. The CDR3 loop spans 13 amino acids. The ends were cut back, 2 bases at V and 3 bases at J, with 7 bases in the middle. Germline loops: CDR1 KGHSH, CDR2 LQKENI. The DNA of the CDR3 is TGTGCCAGCTCACCATTGAGAGAAGAGACCCAGTACTTC. The encoded protein is CASSPLREETQYF.

The V and J genes are TRBV5-1 and TRBJ2-7; a weak D match, TRBD1 (6 bases). Germline CDR1 and CDR2: SGHRS and YFSETQ. Trimming removed 1 base at V and 5 bases at J, with 13 bases between. The CDR3 sequence is 14 residues long. CDR3: CASSLFAGENEQYF. The CDR3 DNA is TGCGCCAGCAGCTTGTTTGCAGGGGAGAACGAGCAGTACTTC.

The table lists this clone with a count of one. This rearrangement joins TRBV7-2 to TRBJ2-3; 7 bases map to TRBD1. Germline CDR1 is SGHTA and CDR2 is FQGNSA. The CDR3 length is 15 residues. The V segment lost 5 bases and the J segment 3 bases; nucleotides outside the gene matches: 8. CDR3 loop: CASSPDRRRTDTQYF. The CDR3 DNA follows: TGTGCCAGCAGCCCGGACAGGCGGCGGACAGATACGCAGTATTTT.

The chain has TRBV19 and TRBJ2-3, with 8 bases identical to TRBD2. The CDR3 consists of 15 residues. V lost 3 bases to trimming and J lost 1 base; unmatched junction nucleotides: 3. CDR1 and CDR2 (germline): LNHDA, SQIVND (reference sequence). The CDR3 bases are TGTGCCAGTAGTATGACTAGCGCGGGCACAGATACGCAGTATTTT. This sequence encodes CASSMTSAGTDTQYF.

The chain uses TRBV11-2 and TRBJ2-2, with TRBD2 identical over 8 bases. The V and J ends lost 1 base and 7 bases, in that order; junction bases with no gene match: 8. Germline assignment: CDR1 SGHAT and CDR2 FQNNGV. The length of the CDR3 is 16 residues. CDR3 in amino acids: CASSLVAGGGNGELFF. The CDR3 nucleotides are TGTGCCAGCAGCTTAGTTGCGGGGGGAGGTAACGGGGAGCTGTTTTTT.

The chain carries TRBV4-2 and TRBJ1-1, with D unresolved. V was trimmed by 1 base and J by 1 base, leaving 13 bases between them. Germline CDR1 and CDR2: LGHNA and YNFKEQ. This CDR3 is 16 amino acids long. CDR3 in amino acids: CASSQAQRDSNTEAFF. CDR3 bases: TGTGCCAGCAGCCAAGCCCAGAGGGATTCGAACACTGAAGCTTTCTTT.

This chain joins TRBV5-5 and TRBJ1-2; perhaps TRBD1 as D (6 bases). The germline V and J ends were trimmed by 2 bases and 3 bases, with 14 bases remaining between them. Germline V gene lookup returns CDR1 SGHKS and CDR2 YYEKEE (reference sequence). CDR3 length equals 15 residues. In DNA form, the CDR3 reads TGTGCCAGCAGCTTAGTCGGGACACCCGACTATGGCTACACCTTC. Protein product: CASSLVGTPDYGYTF. The variable domain in full, with the rest retrieved from reference TRBV5-5 and TRBJ1-2, is DAGVTQSPTHLIKTRGQQVTLRCSPISGHKSVSWYQQVLGQGPQFIFQYYEKEERGRGNFPDRFSARQFPNYSSELNVNALLLGDSALYLCASSLVGTPDYGYTFGSGTRLTVV.

The chain carries TRBV28 and TRBJ1-4; D gene unclear. CDR3 size: 11 residues. Between the trimmed V and J ends, which lost 4 bases and 8 bases, there was a span of 5 bases. Germline loops: CDR1 MDHEN, CDR2 SYDVKM. CDR3 protein: CASSWQEKLFF. Written as DNA, the CDR3 is TGTGCCAGCAGTTGGCAAGAAAAACTGTTTTTT.

The sample holds a few counts of this clone. V gene TRBV4-3 combines with J gene TRBJ1-5; D possibly corresponds to TRBD1 (5 bases). Per germline, CDR1 LGHNA and CDR2 YSLEER. This CDR3 contains 13 residues. With 4 bases removed from V and 6 bases from J, the gap between germline ends came to 10 bases. The CDR3 region has the DNA TGCGCCAGCAGCCCTCAGGGTGGTCAGCCCCAGCATTTT. Its translation is CASSPQGGQPQHF.